This TCR beta chain is drawn from a study of CD8 T cells in ankylosing spondylitis. The CDR3 has 14 residues. V was trimmed by 4 bases and J by 7 bases, leaving 17 bases between them. Germline V lookup: CDR1 MGHDK, CDR2 SYGVNS. A quantitative 5'-RACE method, one with molecular barcodes, was used to make TCR beta libraries. TCRdb ran MiXCR on the 5' RACE reads and lists one entry per CDR3 protein. The profile covers 300,000 to 400,000 distinct CDR3 sequences, with 9.5% to 13% appearing a single time and roughly 9% taken by the ten largest. This clonotype was seen repeatedly, ten times or more. Its matching antigen is unknown. Study-level findings and limits: As reported, disease-linked clones showed significant enrichment in matched ankylosing spondylitis synovial fluid. Past research had described some motif variants in reactive arthritis synovial fluid and blood. A motif of roughly 8 highly homologous TCR beta variants was seen as apparently characteristic of ankylosing spondylitis blood.

The chain joins TRBV25-1 to TRBJ2-7, with a weak D call TRBD2 (6 bases). The sequence was obtained from a female donor with ankylosing spondylitis or in good health (not recorded which). Sequenced material: blood, either unsorted or a sorted T cell fraction (not recorded which). CDR3 sequence reads: CASSVGTPPGEQYF. DNA of the CDR3: TGTGCCAGCAGTGTCGGGACTCCCCCAGGGGAGCAGTACTTC.